This T cell receptor (beta chain) was obtained from a study of Graves' ophthalmopathy and Graves' hyperthyroidism. Study findings and constraints: The model achieved around 67% sensitivity and roughly 79% specificity for ophthalmopathy progression.

The term stable hyperthyroidism indicated an absence of ophthalmopathy within 18 months of follow-up. Excluded were patients with other autoimmune diseases, uncontrolled infections, pregnancy or lactation. An approximately 9.4 ml volume of fresh peripheral blood provided the PBMCs. The sample holds many counts of this clonotype. Its antigen remains unidentified. CDR1 DFQATT and CDR2 SNEGSKA come from the germline V gene (reference sequence). The V end was cut by 2 bases, the J end by 5 bases, with 16 bases between. This CDR3 region has 14 residues. The authors amplified TCR beta CDR3 regions from RNA transcripts. RT-PCR in the first round used HTBI primers; a second-round multiplex PCR followed. TCRdb reprocessed the multiplex PCR reads via MiXCR and lists one record per CDR3 protein. The data hold about 380,000 distinct CDR3 sequences, with 15% observed a single time.

The clonotype comes from a woman under 30 with stable Graves' hyperthyroidism. The sequenced sample consisted of peripheral blood. J is TRBJ2-7 and V is TRBV20-1; TRBD1 might be the D (5 bases). The CDR3, as DNA: TGCAGTGCTAGATCCCCTCGGACAATCAACGAGCAGTACTTC. This translates into CSARSPRTINEQYF.